Each of the 5 T cell receptor beta chains below was sequenced from the same sample in a study of CD8 T cells in Susac syndrome. Random hexamers were used to reverse transcribe 0.5 to 1 ug of RNA. TCRdb used MiXCR to reprocess the immunoSEQ multiplex PCR reads, holding one entry per CDR3 protein. The table lists around 200,000 distinct CDR3 sequences, 85% to 95% of them singletons. Material for sequencing was CD8+ T cells from PBMCs. These receptors were obtained from a human donor with Susac syndrome.

This clonotype was seen once. The J gene is TRBJ1-5, the V gene TRBV19, with TRBD1 matching over 8 bases. This CDR3 has 14 residues. Trimming cost V 3 bases and J 4 bases; bases outside gene matches: 2. Germline loops: CDR1 LNHDA, CDR2 SQIVND (reference sequence). In DNA form, the CDR3 reads TGTGCCAGTAGTATCTGGACAGGGAATCAGCCCCAGCATTTT. Translating it yields CASSIWTGNQPQHF.

V and J are TRBV7-9 and TRBJ1-1, with a tentative D call TRBD1 (5 bases). V gave up 1 base and J gave up 4 bases, with 19 bases separating them. The germline CDR1 and CDR2 sequences are SEHNR and FQNEAQ (reference sequence). This CDR3 contains 17 residues. Here the CDR3 reads CASSLDDMPSGTTEAFF. The DNA of the CDR3 is TGTGCCAGCAGCTTAGACGATATGCCCTCAGGGACCACTGAAGCTTTCTTT.

The gene calls are TRBV30 and TRBJ2-1; D possibly corresponds to TRBD1 (5 bases). Per the germline V gene, CDR1 is GTSNPN and CDR2 is SVGIG (reference sequence). This CDR3 spans 14 amino acids. V was cut by 1 base and J by 4 bases, with 11 bases left in between. The DNA of the CDR3 is TGTGCCTGGAGTGCGGTCAGGGTGTACAATGAGCAGTTCTTC. Amino acids: CAWSAVRVYNEQFF.

The chain is built from TRBV15 and TRBJ2-5; weak D call: TRBD2 (5 bases). The CDR3 contains 15 residues. CDR1 LNHNV and CDR2 YYDKDF come from the germline V gene (reference sequence). Trimming took 0 bases from V and 3 from J, leaving 11 bases between them. CDR3 amino acids: CATSRDPSGKETQYF. CDR3 coding DNA: TGTGCCACCAGCAGAGATCCGTCCGGGAAAGAGACCCAGTACTTC.

The chain combines TRBV4-1 with TRBJ1-4; D unresolved. The V gene's germline CDR1 is MGHRA and CDR2 YSYEKL. This CDR3 is 13 amino acids long. V was cut by 2 bases and J by 7 bases, with 8 bases left in between. This chain's CDR3 is CASSQLLGEKLFF. The DNA for the CDR3 is TGCGCCAGCAGCCAACTCTTGGGTGAAAAACTGTTTTTT.